These T cell receptor beta chains were read from a single sample in a study of blood T cell repertoires in COVID-19. TCRdb's copy holds only in-frame clones and misses some; the assay was immunoSEQ multiplex PCR. The sample yields approximately 130,000 clones, roughly 86% seen once. The specimen sequenced was peripheral blood. Source of these receptors: a woman aged 45-60 years who had recovered from COVID-19. CDR3s include the opening cysteine and the closing phenylalanine or tryptophan. The D gene is left open where the match is weak. The size entry is marked missing in some rows and otherwise reads once, few, many or a size class.

abundance	d_gene	v_gene	j_gene	CDR3aa	CDR3nt
NA	NA	TRBV3-1/TRBV3-2	TRBJ2-7	CASSLGGFEQYF	TGTGCCAGCAGCCTGGGCGGGTTCGAGCAGTACTTC
once	NA	TRBV7-2	TRBJ2-7	CASSRGGPEQYF	TGTGCCAGCAGCCGAGGAGGGCCCGAGCAGTACTTC
NA	NA	TRBV29-1	TRBJ1-1	CSANPQGGANTEAFF	TGCAGCGCCAACCCTCAGGGCGGAGCGAACACTGAAGCTTTCTTT
NA	TRBD2	TRBV9	TRBJ2-1	CASSPTSGSNNEQFF	TGTGCCAGCAGCCCGACTAGCGGGAGTAACAATGAGCAGTTCTTC
NA	NA	TRBV7-2	TRBJ2-7	CASSLSYRPGSPYEQYF	TGTGCCAGCAGCTTATCCTATCGTCCAGGCTCCCCCTACGAGCAGTACTTC
NA	TRBD1	TRBV5-1	TRBJ1-2	CASSLATGDPGYGYTF	TGCGCCAGCAGCTTGGCTACAGGGGATCCAGGCTATGGCTACACCTTC
NA	TRBD2	TRBV10-2	TRBJ2-7	CASSDPGLADRGEQYF	TGCGCCAGCAGTGATCCGGGACTAGCAGACCGTGGGGAGCAGTACTTC
NA	NA	TRBV3-1/TRBV3-2	TRBJ2-5	CASSLGGASVNQETQYF	TGTGCCAGCAGCCTTGGCGGGGCTAGCGTAAATCAAGAGACCCAGTACTTC
many	TRBD1	TRBV10-3	TRBJ1-4	CAISAIRPGQINEKLFF	TGTGCCATCAGTGCTATTCGCCCGGGACAGATTAATGAAAAACTGTTTTTT
NA	TRBD2	TRBV29-1	TRBJ2-1	CSVFSGLNEQFF	TGCAGCGTTTTTAGCGGGCTCAATGAGCAGTTCTTC
NA	TRBD2	TRBV4-2	TRBJ2-1	CASSPTGTSGGGEQFF	TGTGCCAGCAGCCCCACCGGGACTAGCGGGGGCGGTGAGCAGTTCTTC
NA	TRBD2	TRBV5-1	TRBJ2-1	CASSPSGGNYNEQFF	TGCGCCAGCAGCCCGAGCGGGGGGAACTACAATGAGCAGTTCTTC
NA	NA	TRBV5-1	TRBJ2-7	CASSRYSNEQYF	TGCGCCAGCAGCAGGTACAGCAACGAGCAGTACTTC
NA	NA	TRBV4-2	TRBJ2-2	CASSQDRASAGELFF	TGTGCCAGCAGCCAAGACAGGGCGAGCGCCGGGGAGCTGTTTTTT
NA	NA	TRBV30	TRBJ2-3	CAGSGTVTDTQYF	TGTGCCGGTTCCGGGACTGTGACAGATACGCAGTATTTT
NA	NA	TRBV11-2	TRBJ1-1	CASSLGRSTEAFF	TGTGCCAGCAGCTTGGGGAGGAGCACTGAAGCTTTCTTT
NA	TRBD1	TRBV14	TRBJ1-2	CASSPSPGQGYGYTF	TGTGCCAGCAGCCCATCACCGGGACAGGGATATGGCTACACCTTC
once	TRBD2	TRBV6-2/TRBV6-3	TRBJ2-7	CASSYVGVAGKDEQYF	TGTGCCAGCAGTTACGTTGGGGTAGCGGGAAAGGACGAGCAGTACTTC
NA	TRBD2	TRBV3-1/TRBV3-2	TRBJ2-1	CASRPGLANNEQFF	TGTGCCAGCAGGCCGGGACTAGCGAACAATGAGCAGTTCTTC
NA	NA	TRBV11-2	TRBJ1-6	CASSLEGGSSYNSPLHF	TGTGCCAGCAGCTTAGAAGGAGGATCCTCCTATAATTCACCCCTCCACTTT
NA	NA	TRBV6-5	TRBJ1-1	CASRKGWQNTEAFF	TGTGCCAGCAGAAAGGGGTGGCAGAACACTGAAGCTTTCTTT
NA	TRBD2	TRBV5-1	TRBJ2-3	CASSYSGDPTDTQYF	TGCGCCAGCAGCTATAGCGGGGACCCCACAGATACGCAGTATTTT
many	TRBD1	TRBV3-1/TRBV3-2	TRBJ1-5	CASSHGTGIQPQHF	TGTGCCAGCAGCCACGGGACAGGGATTCAGCCCCAGCATTTT
NA	TRBD1	TRBV19	TRBJ1-1	CASNHPPAGGGKTEAFF	TGTGCCAGTAATCACCCCCCGGCAGGGGGCGGAAAGACTGAAGCTTTCTTT
NA	TRBD1	TRBV4-3	TRBJ1-2	CASSQGTGTNYGYTF	TGCGCCAGCAGCCAGGGGACAGGGACTAACTATGGCTACACCTTC
NA	NA	TRBV20-1	TRBJ2-1	CSASDLAENEQFF	TGCAGTGCTAGTGATCTCGCGGAGAATGAGCAGTTCTTC
NA	NA	TRBV7-7	TRBJ2-5	CASSPREFQETQYF	TGTGCCAGCAGCCCGAGGGAGTTCCAAGAGACCCAGTACTTC
NA	TRBD1	TRBV19	TRBJ1-5	CASKDDRGPNQPQHF	TGTGCCAGTAAGGATGACAGGGGCCCTAATCAACCCCAGCATTTT
NA	NA	TRBV5-5	TRBJ1-5	CASSFRFFPGDSGNQPQHF	TGTGCCAGCAGCTTTAGATTTTTTCCGGGGGATAGTGGCAATCAGCCCCAGCATTTT